Listed below are T cell receptor beta chains from one sample, sequenced in a study of PD-1 blockade in classical Hodgkin lymphoma. This table comes from immunoSEQ multiplex PCR, and its TCRdb copy is limited to in-frame clones, with some not included. The profile shows 27,000 or so clones, more than 80% of them singletons. The source material was CD4+ T cells from blood, sampled before the fourth cycle of nivolumab. The receptors originated from a human donor with classical Hodgkin lymphoma. CDR3s include the opening cysteine and the closing phenylalanine or tryptophan. The order of the fields is J gene, clone size, V gene, D gene, CDR3 DNA, CDR3 protein. A D gene is named only where the DNA matches it firmly. Where a row states a size, it is once, few, many or the class of an expanded clone; other rows omit it.

J gene: TRBJ2-1; clone size: -; V gene: TRBV6-1; D gene: TRBD2; CDR3 DNA: TGTGCCAGCAGTGAATTGGTGGCAAGCGGGAGGATCAATGAGCAGTTCTTC; CDR3 protein: CASSELVASGRINEQFF
J gene: TRBJ1-4; clone size: -; V gene: TRBV10-1; D gene: TRBD1; CDR3 DNA: TGCGCCAGCAGGGAGGGGGAGGGGGCCGAAGAAAAACTGTTTTTT; CDR3 protein: CASREGEGAEEKLFF
J gene: TRBJ1-5; clone size: once; V gene: TRBV19; D gene: -; CDR3 DNA: TGTGCCAGTAACGGGCTACACAATCAGCCCCAGCATTTT; CDR3 protein: CASNGLHNQPQHF
J gene: TRBJ1-5; clone size: -; V gene: TRBV2; D gene: TRBD1; CDR3 DNA: TGTGCCAGCAGCCGGGAAGCCGGGACAGGGAATCAGCCCCAGCATTTT; CDR3 protein: CASSREAGTGNQPQHF
J gene: TRBJ1-2; clone size: few; V gene: TRBV6-6; D gene: -; CDR3 DNA: TGTGCCAGCAGTTACGACGGGACGAACTATGGCTACACCTTC; CDR3 protein: CASSYDGTNYGYTF
J gene: TRBJ1-2; clone size: -; V gene: TRBV5-8; D gene: -; CDR3 DNA: TGTGCCAGCAGCTTGGTCCAGATTAACTATGGCTACACCTTC; CDR3 protein: CASSLVQINYGYTF
J gene: TRBJ1-2; clone size: few; V gene: TRBV14; D gene: -; CDR3 DNA: TGTGCCAGCAGCCACGTAGTCGGGGCGTTTGGCTACACCTTC; CDR3 protein: CASSHVVGAFGYTF
J gene: TRBJ2-3; clone size: -; V gene: TRBV9; D gene: TRBD2; CDR3 DNA: TGTGCCAGCAGCGGACCGGTTCTAGCGGGAGACGCAGATACGCAGTATTTT; CDR3 protein: CASSGPVLAGDADTQYF
J gene: TRBJ1-4; clone size: -; V gene: TRBV28; D gene: TRBD1; CDR3 DNA: TGTGCCAGCAGTTCCTCGGGACAGGGGGCTAATGAAAAACTGTTTTTT; CDR3 protein: CASSSSGQGANEKLFF
J gene: TRBJ1-1; clone size: once; V gene: TRBV30; D gene: TRBD1; CDR3 DNA: TGTGCCTGTTACCAGGGGGCGGTTGAAGCTTTCTTT; CDR3 protein: CACYQGAVEAFF
J gene: TRBJ1-1; clone size: -; V gene: TRBV7-2; D gene: -; CDR3 DNA: TGTGCCAGCAGCTTAGGGTCCGGGTTGAACACTGAAGCTTTCTTT; CDR3 protein: CASSLGSGLNTEAFF
J gene: TRBJ2-1; clone size: -; V gene: TRBV30; D gene: -; CDR3 DNA: TGTGCCTGGAGTACTACAAAAATTAGCGGCCGCTCCTACAATGAGCAGTTCTTC; CDR3 protein: CAWSTTKISGRSYNEQFF
J gene: TRBJ2-3; clone size: -; V gene: TRBV5-1; D gene: TRBD2; CDR3 DNA: TGCGCCAGCAGTTCTATGGGGGGGACTAGCGGGAGCGGCCGGTACAGCACAGATACGCAGTATTTT; CDR3 protein: CASSSMGGTSGSGRYSTDTQYF
J gene: TRBJ2-1; clone size: -; V gene: TRBV4-1; D gene: TRBD2; CDR3 DNA: TGCGCCAGCAGCCAAGGACCCAGCGGGAGGTACAATGAGCAGTTCTTC; CDR3 protein: CASSQGPSGRYNEQFF
J gene: TRBJ2-7; clone size: -; V gene: TRBV11-2; D gene: -; CDR3 DNA: TGTGCCAGCAGCTTGGGGGGAGGGGGTGGCGAGCAGTACTTC; CDR3 protein: CASSLGGGGGEQYF
J gene: TRBJ2-7; clone size: -; V gene: TRBV4-3; D gene: -; CDR3 DNA: TGCGCCAGCAGCCAAGATGGGGGGACCGGGATAGCGAGGCCCTACGAGCAGTACTTC; CDR3 protein: CASSQDGGTGIARPYEQYF
J gene: TRBJ2-3; clone size: -; V gene: TRBV7-2; D gene: -; CDR3 DNA: TGTGCCAGCAGCTTATCGACAGCTAGCACAGATACGCAGTATTTT; CDR3 protein: CASSLSTASTDTQYF
J gene: TRBJ1-4; clone size: -; V gene: TRBV19; D gene: -; CDR3 DNA: TGTGCCAGTAGTCCCCAGAACAGGGTTGAAAAACTGTTTTTT; CDR3 protein: CASSPQNRVEKLFF
J gene: TRBJ1-1; clone size: -; V gene: TRBV11-2; D gene: -; CDR3 DNA: TGTGCCAGCAGGGTACCAGCTTATAAGGCTATGAACACTGAAGCTTTCTTT; CDR3 protein: CASRVPAYKAMNTEAFF
J gene: TRBJ2-3; clone size: -; V gene: TRBV6-1; D gene: TRBD1; CDR3 DNA: TGTGCCAGCAGTGAGGGACAGGGGTTCACAGATACGCAGTATTTT; CDR3 protein: CASSEGQGFTDTQYF
J gene: TRBJ2-7; clone size: -; V gene: TRBV7-8; D gene: -; CDR3 DNA: TGTGCCAGCACCAAGGGGCGGGGCTCCTACGAGCAGTACTTC; CDR3 protein: CASTKGRGSYEQYF
J gene: TRBJ2-2; clone size: -; V gene: TRBV4-2; D gene: -; CDR3 DNA: TGTGCCAGCAGCCAAGAGTTGTCTAGGAGGGCGAACACCGGGGAGCTGTTTTTT; CDR3 protein: CASSQELSRRANTGELFF
J gene: TRBJ2-3; clone size: -; V gene: TRBV18; D gene: -; CDR3 DNA: TGTGCCAGCTCACCAGGCAACTTAGAGACAGATACGCAGTATTTT; CDR3 protein: CASSPGNLETDTQYF
J gene: TRBJ2-1; clone size: once; V gene: TRBV6-1; D gene: -; CDR3 DNA: TGTGCCAGCAGTGAAGCTGGCGGGGCATCCTACAATGAGCAGTTCTTC; CDR3 protein: CASSEAGGASYNEQFF
J gene: TRBJ1-1; clone size: -; V gene: TRBV18; D gene: TRBD1; CDR3 DNA: TGTGCCAGCTCTTCCCCCCTCAGGGACAGTTTGAACACTGAAGCTTTCTTT; CDR3 protein: CASSSPLRDSLNTEAFF
J gene: TRBJ2-5; clone size: -; V gene: TRBV2; D gene: TRBD1; CDR3 DNA: TGTGCCAGCTCAGGGGGAAGGCAAGAGACCCAGTACTTC; CDR3 protein: CASSGGRQETQYF
J gene: TRBJ2-7; clone size: -; V gene: TRBV11-2; D gene: TRBD2; CDR3 DNA: TGTGCCAGCAGCACCGGACTAGCGGGGCCCTACGAGCAGTACTTC; CDR3 protein: CASSTGLAGPYEQYF
J gene: TRBJ2-7; clone size: few; V gene: TRBV10-3; D gene: TRBD1; CDR3 DNA: TGTGCCATCAGTGGACAGGGTGGAGGCTACGAGCAGTACTTC; CDR3 protein: CAISGQGGGYEQYF
J gene: TRBJ1-3; clone size: -; V gene: TRBV18; D gene: TRBD1; CDR3 DNA: TGTGCCAGCTCGGGGACAGTCCGCTCTGGAAACACCATATATTTT; CDR3 protein: CASSGTVRSGNTIYF
J gene: TRBJ2-2; clone size: once; V gene: TRBV11-3; D gene: TRBD1; CDR3 DNA: TGTGCCAGCAGCCCACGACAGGGGACGGGCCTCGGGGAGCTGTTTTTT; CDR3 protein: CASSPRQGTGLGELFF
J gene: TRBJ2-2; clone size: -; V gene: TRBV4-3; D gene: -; CDR3 DNA: TGCGCCAGCAGTCATACAGACATCTACCTCACCGGGGAGCTGTTTTTT; CDR3 protein: CASSHTDIYLTGELFF
J gene: TRBJ1-2; clone size: -; V gene: TRBV5-4; D gene: TRBD1; CDR3 DNA: TGTGCCAGCAGCTGGACAGGGGGCTGGGAAACTCTCGATGGCTACACCTTC; CDR3 protein: CASSWTGGWETLDGYTF
J gene: TRBJ2-2; clone size: -; V gene: TRBV5-1; D gene: -; CDR3 DNA: TGCGCCAGCAGCTTGGGGCACGGCGGGATGGCCGGGGAGCTGTTTTTT; CDR3 protein: CASSLGHGGMAGELFF
J gene: TRBJ1-5; clone size: few; V gene: TRBV5-1; D gene: -; CDR3 DNA: TGCGCCAGCCTGCGGGATAGCAATCAGCCCCAGCATTTT; CDR3 protein: CASLRDSNQPQHF
J gene: TRBJ1-5; clone size: -; V gene: TRBV18; D gene: TRBD1; CDR3 DNA: TGTGCCAGCTCGGCGGGGACAGTGAATAGCAATCAGCCCCAGCATTTT; CDR3 protein: CASSAGTVNSNQPQHF
J gene: TRBJ1-1; clone size: -; V gene: TRBV10-3; D gene: TRBD1; CDR3 DNA: TGTGCCATCAGCCGGGGACAGCTGAACACTGAAGCTTTCTTT; CDR3 protein: CAISRGQLNTEAFF
J gene: TRBJ2-1; clone size: -; V gene: TRBV27; D gene: -; CDR3 DNA: TGTGCCAGCAGTCCTCCGGGACTCCTATACAATGAGCAGTTCTTC; CDR3 protein: CASSPPGLLYNEQFF
J gene: TRBJ1-2; clone size: -; V gene: TRBV6-1; D gene: -; CDR3 DNA: TGTGCCAGCAGTGGGGCAGGGGTGGGCTACACCTTC; CDR3 protein: CASSGAGVGYTF
J gene: TRBJ2-1; clone size: -; V gene: TRBV7-9; D gene: -; CDR3 DNA: TGTGCCAGCAGCTTAGTTTCCTACAATGAGCAGTTCTTC; CDR3 protein: CASSLVSYNEQFF
J gene: TRBJ1-2; clone size: -; V gene: TRBV11-2; D gene: -; CDR3 DNA: TGTGCCAGCAGCTTACAGACAGCTGCAAACTATGGCTACACCTTC; CDR3 protein: CASSLQTAANYGYTF